Each of the 19 T cell receptor beta chains below was sequenced from the same sample in a study of T cell repertoires in cytomegalovirus infection. MiXCR, applied by TCRdb to the reads, yields one record per CDR3 protein. The repertoire holds 200,000 to 250,000 distinct CDR3 sequences, with over 20% as singletons. The sample was CD8+ T cells from PBMCs. Receptors were obtained from a human donor in good health (CMV status not recorded). Some clones in this sample may be carry-over from other donors' samples.

V and J are TRBV30 and TRBJ2-1; D possibly corresponds to TRBD1 (5 bases). V was pared by 3 bases and J by 3 bases, with 6 bases between. CDR1 is GTSNPN and CDR2 is SVGIG in the germline V gene (reference sequence). The CDR3 covers 12 residues. CDR3 sequence: CAWSDSYNEQFF. CDR3 DNA: TGTGCCTGGAGCGACAGCTACAATGAGCAGTTCTTC. The variable domain in full, completed from reference TRBV30 and TRBJ2-1, reads SQTIHQWPATLVQPVGSPLSLECTVEGTSNPNLYWYRQAAGRGLQLLFYSVGIGQISSEVPQNLSASRPQDRQFILSSKKLLLSDSGFYLCAWSDSYNEQFFGPGTRLTVL.

As for this clonotype: Being one base from a much bigger clone, this may be a read error. The chain couples TRBV7-8 to TRBJ2-3, with 8 bases identical to TRBD1. CDR3 length: 16 residues. In germline, CDR1 is SGHVS, CDR2 FQNEAQ. The CDR3 coding sequence is TGTGCCAGCGGCTTAGAGGGGACAGGTTTGCTAGATACGCAGTATTTT. It is translated as CASGLEGTGLLDTQYF.

This clonotype was seen ten or more times. The chain recombines TRBV7-8 with TRBJ2-4; D is possibly TRBD2 (7 bases). V lost 0 bases and J lost 5, with 11 bases in between. The CDR3 is made up of 15 amino acids. Germline lookup yields CDR1 SGHVS and CDR2 FQNEAQ. CDR3: CASSLALGGQNIQYF. CDR3 nucleotide sequence: TGTGCCAGCAGCTTAGCACTGGGGGGGCAAAACATTCAGTACTTC.

The rearrangement links TRBV6-2 or TRBV6-3 to TRBJ2-7; D is ambiguous. Per germline, CDR1 MNHEY and CDR2 SVGEGT. V dropped 7 bases and J dropped 2 bases, with 12 bases sitting between them. The length of the CDR3 is 13 residues. This CDR3 is CASNPATPYEQYF. In DNA, the CDR3 is TGTGCCAGCAACCCTGCTACCCCCTACGAGCAGTACTTC.

The sample holds many counts of this clonotype. The J gene is TRBJ2-1, the V gene TRBV10-3; unclear D gene. This CDR3 contains 19 residues. The germline V gene has CDR1 ENHRY and CDR2 SYGVKD. Trimming pared 0 bases from V and 3 bases from J, leaving 21 bases between. Here the CDR3 reads CAISESVGLHNLNYNEQFF. The CDR3 DNA follows: TGTGCCATCAGTGAGTCAGTAGGGTTACACAACCTAAACTACAATGAGCAGTTCTTC.

Regarding this clonotype: One base away lies a much larger clone, so this may be a sequencing read error. The chain employs TRBV7-2 and TRBJ1-1, with a tentative D call TRBD1 (5 bases). Per germline, CDR1 SGHTA and CDR2 FQGNSA. V lost 6 bases and J 6 bases, leaving 14 bases between the germline ends. This CDR3 spans 13 amino acids. The CDR3 nucleotides are TGTGCCAGCAGGTTATCCGGAGGGGCTGAAGCTTTCTTT. Its protein is CASRLSGGAEAFF.

This clonotype showed up many times. V and J are TRBV7-9 and TRBJ1-2; D not resolved. This CDR3 region has 17 residues. V was clipped by 4 bases and J by 5 bases, with 23 bases between them. Germline lookup yields CDR1 SEHNR and CDR2 FQNEAQ (reference sequence). This CDR3 is CASSSVGRALPEYGYTF. CDR3 sequence (DNA): TGTGCCAGCAGCTCAGTTGGAAGAGCCTTACCTGAATATGGCTACACCTTC.

This clonotype has more than one count but fewer than ten. The chain employs TRBV6-1 and TRBJ1-1; D is unresolved. This CDR3 contains 11 residues. Germline CDR1 reads MNHNS; CDR2 reads SASEGT. Trimming took 1 base from V and 11 from J, leaving 8 bases between them. CDR3 protein: CASSEGRRAFF. CDR3 in DNA: TGTGCCAGCAGTGAAGGCAGAAGGGCTTTCTTT.

A few counts support this clonotype. This chain connects TRBV7-4 to TRBJ1-5; 8 bases are a match to TRBD1. Trimming took 5 bases from V and 4 from J; bases not matched to a gene: 4. CDR1 and CDR2 (germline): SGHVT, SQSDAQ. This CDR3 region has 14 residues. The CDR3 loop reads CASSVGTGNQPQHF. CDR3 sequence (DNA): TGTGCCAGCAGCGTCGGGACAGGTAATCAGCCCCAGCATTTT.

This clonotype was seen a single time. As DNA, the CDR3 is TGTGCCAGCAGTCTTTGGGGGGCTTACAATGAGCAGTTCTTC. Residues: CASSLWGAYNEQFF. This chain uses TRBV6-1 with TRBJ2-1; TRBD1 or TRBD2 may be the D gene (6 bases each). Germline lookup yields CDR1 MNHNS and CDR2 SASEGT. There are 14 residues in the CDR3. V gave up 5 bases and J gave up 4 bases, with 12 bases separating them.

The J gene is TRBJ2-7, the V gene TRBV28; 11 bases match TRBD1. CDR1 and CDR2 from the germline V gene are MDHEN and SYDVKM. The CDR3 contains 16 residues. V trimming: 5 bases; J trimming: 3 bases; junction bases outside the gene matches: 9. CDR3 residues: CASSTARDRGFYEQYF. Here the CDR3 DNA reads TGTGCCAGCAGTACCGCGAGGGACAGGGGGTTCTACGAGCAGTACTTC.

As concerns this clonotype: A much larger clone sits a single nucleotide away, making a read error possible. The V and J genes are TRBV7-2 and TRBJ2-2, with D possibly being TRBD2 (5 bases). This CDR3 contains 15 residues. The germline V and J ends were trimmed by 3 bases and 6 bases, with 14 bases remaining between them. CDR1 and CDR2 from the germline V gene are SGHTA and FQGNSA. The CDR3, as DNA: TGTGCCAGCAGCTTGAGCGGACCCTACCCCGGGGAGCTGTTTTTT. Translating gives CASSLSGPYPGELFF.

This clonotype was seen repeatedly, ten times or more. This chain links TRBV28 with TRBJ2-2; D is possibly TRBD2 (6 bases). The CDR3 spans 14 residues. V was pared by 7 bases and J by 2 bases, with 11 bases between. The germline CDR1 and CDR2 sequences are MDHEN and SYDVKM. This CDR3 is CASKGTSNTGELFF. The CDR3 region has the DNA TGTGCCAGCAAGGGGACTTCAAACACCGGGGAGCTGTTTTTT.

In its sample, this clonotype was seen many times. The chain has TRBV19 and TRBJ1-1; the D is unclear. This CDR3 comprises 13 residues. Trimming left V 2 bases short and J 3 bases short, with 7 bases between. Germline V lookup: CDR1 LNHDA, CDR2 SQIVND (reference sequence). The CDR3 is CASSIRTYTEAFF. CDR3 nucleotide sequence: TGTGCCAGTAGTATAAGAACGTACACTGAAGCTTTCTTT.

This clonotype appeared many times. The V gene is TRBV28, the J gene TRBJ1-5, with D hard to call. The CDR3 runs to 11 residues. The V end was cut by 5 bases, the J end by 11 bases, with 10 bases between. Germline V gene lookup returns CDR1 MDHEN and CDR2 SYDVKM. CDR3 amino acids: CASSDPSTQHF. Here the CDR3 DNA reads TGTGCCAGCAGTGACCCCAGTACCCAGCATTTT.

This clonotype was found many times. V is TRBV7-2 and J is TRBJ1-2; D possibly corresponds to TRBD1 (5 bases). The CDR3 covers 16 residues. Between the trimmed V and J ends, which lost 5 bases and 0 bases, there was a span of 16 bases. Germline lookup yields CDR1 SGHTA and CDR2 FQGNSA. The CDR3 nucleotides read TGTGCCAGCAGCCTTAATCACAGGATTTCTAACTATGGCTACACCTTC. This translates into CASSLNHRISNYGYTF.

The V gene is TRBV28, the J gene TRBJ2-1; D is possibly TRBD1 or TRBD2 (6 bases each). Trimming took off 2 bases at V and 12 bases at J, with 17 bases between the two ends. CDR1 and CDR2 (germline): MDHEN, SYDVKM. The CDR3 runs to 14 residues. The CDR3 DNA sequence: TGTGCCAGCAGTTTAAACACAGGGTTGGGAGGGCAGTTCTTC. Translation gives CASSLNTGLGGQFF.

This clonotype was seen many times. The rearrangement links TRBV7-2 to TRBJ1-1; 7 nucleotides align to TRBD1. This CDR3 is 13 amino acids long. Germline loops: CDR1 SGHTA, CDR2 FQGNSA. V shed 5 bases, J shed 4 bases, and the junction held 4 bases outside the gene matches. The CDR3 loop reads CASSEGQLTEAFF. CDR3 DNA: TGTGCCAGCAGCGAGGGACAGCTCACTGAAGCTTTCTTT.

The V gene is TRBV25-1, the J gene TRBJ1-5, with D unresolved. Germline V gene lookup returns CDR1 MGHDK and CDR2 SYGVNS. The CDR3 runs 13 residues. V lost 6 bases and J lost 5, with 11 bases in between. The CDR3 sequence is CASSRAGDQPQHF. The CDR3 DNA follows: TGTGCCAGCAGCCGGGCCGGTGATCAGCCCCAGCATTTT. Based on the CDR3 plus reference TRBV25-1 and TRBJ1-5, the full variable domain is EADIYQTPRYLVIGTGKKITLECSQTMGHDKMYWYQQDPGMELHLIHYSYGVNSTEKGDLSSESTVSRIRTEHFPLTLESARPSHTSQYLCASSRAGDQPQHFGDGTRLSIL.